This passage covers 4 T cell receptor beta chains from one sample sequenced in a study of cytotoxic CD8 clonotypes in ibrutinib-treated CLL. Generated by immunoSEQ multiplex PCR, the TCRdb table keeps only in-frame clones and is missing some. The sample contains about 200,000 clones, over 60% of which appear only once. Sample: PBMCs, taken after 24 months of ibrutinib treatment. These receptors were taken from a human donor with chronic lymphocytic leukemia.

The chain uses TRBV7-8 and TRBJ2-1, with D possibly TRBD1 on 5 matching bases. The CDR3 is 15 residues long. Germline V lookup: CDR1 SGHVS, CDR2 FQNEAQ. The V end lost 5 bases, the J end lost 2 bases, and 13 bases lay between the germline ends. The CDR3 DNA sequence: TGTGCCAGCAGCCCCGTTTGGGGCGCCTACAATGAGCAGTTCTTC. Translation: CASSPVWGAYNEQFF.

This chain links TRBV15 with TRBJ2-7; tentative D call: TRBD2 (6 bases). Trimming pared 0 bases from V and 4 bases from J, leaving 10 bases between. The CDR3 loop spans 14 amino acids. Germline lookup yields CDR1 LNHNV and CDR2 YYDKDF (reference sequence). The CDR3 spells CATSRDLALYEQYF. The CDR3 nucleotides are TGTGCCACCAGCAGAGATCTAGCGTTGTACGAGCAGTACTTC.

The CDR3 loop reads CASSRGGQSANYGYTF. As DNA, the CDR3 is TGTGCCAGCTCACGAGGGGGCCAATCGGCTAACTATGGCTACACCTTC. The chain joins TRBV18 to TRBJ1-2; 7 nucleotides align to TRBD1. This CDR3 comprises 16 residues. V lost 4 bases to trimming and J lost 0 bases; unmatched junction nucleotides: 8. CDR1 is KGHSH and CDR2 is LQKENI in the germline V gene.

This chain joins TRBV7-2 and TRBJ2-1; TRBD2 aligns across 8 bases. This CDR3 has 15 residues. The germline V gene encodes CDR1 SGHTA and CDR2 FQGNSA. V shed 7 bases, J shed 1 base, and the junction held 6 bases outside the gene matches. The CDR3 loop is CASTQSGSSYNEQFF. CDR3 coding DNA: TGTGCCAGCACCCAAAGCGGGAGTTCCTACAATGAGCAGTTCTTC. Variable domain in full (rest from reference TRBV7-2 and TRBJ2-1): GAGVSQSPSNKVTEKGKDVELRCDPISGHTALYWYRQSLGQGLEFLIYFQGNSAPDKSGLPSDRFSAERTGGSVSTLTIQRTQQEDSAVYLCASTQSGSSYNEQFFGPGTRLTVL.